The T cell receptor (beta chain) described here comes from a study of blood T cell repertoires in COVID-19. Study-wide context: Both acute and convalescent COVID-19 samples were obtained from the United States, Italy and Spain.

TCRdb keeps only in-frame clones here, not all; method: immunoSEQ multiplex PCR. Here the sample spans some 300,000 clones, 80% to 90% being singletons. The CDR3 length is 14 residues. V was clipped by 2 bases and J by 5 bases, with 16 bases between them. CDR1 is GTSNPN and CDR2 is SVGIG in the germline V gene (reference sequence). The rearrangement joins TRBV30 to TRBJ2-7, with D maybe TRBD2 (7 bases). The sample consisted of peripheral blood. This receptor was taken from a woman aged 45-60 years with COVID-19, enrolled during active disease. The CDR3 protein is CAWSTTRGADEQYF. CDR3 coding DNA: TGTGCCTGGAGTACCACCCGGGGGGCCGACGAGCAGTACTTC. Complete variable domain (other parts from reference TRBV30 and TRBJ2-7): SQTIHQWPATLVQPVGSPLSLECTVEGTSNPNLYWYRQAAGRGLQLLFYSVGIGQISSEVPQNLSASRPQDRQFILSSKKLLLSDSGFYLCAWSTTRGADEQYFGPGTRLTVT.